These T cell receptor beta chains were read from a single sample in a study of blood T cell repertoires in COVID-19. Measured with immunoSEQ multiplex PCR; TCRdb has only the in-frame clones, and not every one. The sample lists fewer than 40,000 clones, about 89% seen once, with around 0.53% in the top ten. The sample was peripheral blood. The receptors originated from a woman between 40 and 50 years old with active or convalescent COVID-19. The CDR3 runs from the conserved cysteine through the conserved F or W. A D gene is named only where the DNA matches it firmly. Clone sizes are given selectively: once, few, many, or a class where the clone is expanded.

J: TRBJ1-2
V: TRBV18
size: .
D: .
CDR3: CASSPGSSYGYTF
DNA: TGTGCCAGCTCTCCCGGGTCTTCCTATGGCTACACCTTC

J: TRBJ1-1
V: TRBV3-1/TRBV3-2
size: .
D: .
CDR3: CASTLLQGMNTEAFF
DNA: TGTGCCAGCACCCTATTACAGGGTATGAACACTGAAGCTTTCTTT

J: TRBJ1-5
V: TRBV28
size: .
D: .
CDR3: CASSWQLGGGNQPQHF
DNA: TGTGCCAGCAGTTGGCAACTAGGGGGGGGGAATCAGCCCCAGCATTTT

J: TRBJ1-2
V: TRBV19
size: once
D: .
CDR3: CASSRAFGQGSSYGYTF
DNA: TGTGCCAGTAGTAGGGCCTTCGGGCAGGGGAGCTCCTATGGCTACACCTTC

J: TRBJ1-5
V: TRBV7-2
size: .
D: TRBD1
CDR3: CASSLRQGFQPQHF
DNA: TGTGCCAGCAGCTTACGACAGGGGTTTCAGCCCCAGCATTTT

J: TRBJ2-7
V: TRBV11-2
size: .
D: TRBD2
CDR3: CASSLDPPSGRAGYEQYF
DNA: TGTGCCAGCAGCTTAGACCCACCCAGCGGGAGGGCCGGGTACGAGCAGTACTTC

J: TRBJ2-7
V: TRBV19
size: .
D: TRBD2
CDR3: CASSIQRGINEQYF
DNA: TGTGCCAGTAGTATCCAGCGGGGGATAAACGAGCAGTACTTC

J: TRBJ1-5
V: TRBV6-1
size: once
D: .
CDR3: CASSEHLGQPQHF
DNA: TGTGCCAGCAGTGAGCACCTCGGGCAGCCCCAGCATTTT

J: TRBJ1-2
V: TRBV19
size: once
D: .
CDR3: CASSILGPRGGYTF
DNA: TGTGCCAGTAGTATCCTAGGACCAAGGGGTGGCTACACCTTC

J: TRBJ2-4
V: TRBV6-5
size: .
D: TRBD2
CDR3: CASSNGAGGRYF
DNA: TGTGCCAGCAGTAACGGGGCGGGAGGGCGGTACTTC

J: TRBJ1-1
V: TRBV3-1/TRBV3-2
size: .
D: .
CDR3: CASSQEHQIMNTEAFF
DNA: TGTGCCAGCAGCCAAGAACACCAGATTATGAACACTGAAGCTTTCTTT

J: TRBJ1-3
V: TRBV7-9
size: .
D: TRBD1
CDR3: CASSPPGGGGANTIYF
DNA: TGTGCCAGCAGCCCGCCAGGGGGCGGGGGAGCAAACACCATATATTTT

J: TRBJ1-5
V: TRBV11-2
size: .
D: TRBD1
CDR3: CASSLDGTGNQPQHF
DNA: TGTGCCAGCAGCTTAGACGGGACAGGCAATCAGCCCCAGCATTTT

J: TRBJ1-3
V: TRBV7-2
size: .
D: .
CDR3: CASSLRSSGNTIYF
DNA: TGTGCCAGCAGCCTCAGAAGCTCTGGAAACACCATATATTTT

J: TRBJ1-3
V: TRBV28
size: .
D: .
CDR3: CASIAGGLQDGNTIYF
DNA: TGTGCCAGCATCGCGGGGGGCCTCCAGGATGGAAACACCATATATTTT

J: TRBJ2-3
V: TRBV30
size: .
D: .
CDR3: CAWSASGDTQYF
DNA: TGTGCCTGGAGCGCCTCCGGAGATACGCAGTATTTT

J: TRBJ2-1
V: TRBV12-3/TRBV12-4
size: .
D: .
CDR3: CASSFSRHQFF
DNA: TGTGCCAGCAGTTTTTCGAGGCACCAGTTCTTC

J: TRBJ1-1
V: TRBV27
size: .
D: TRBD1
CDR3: CASSFAGGTEAFF
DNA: TGTGCCAGCAGTTTCGCAGGGGGGACTGAAGCTTTCTTT

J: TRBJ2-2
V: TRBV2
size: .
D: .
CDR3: CASRQPITGTINTGELFF
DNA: TGTGCCAGCAGGCAACCGATAACCGGGACAATAAACACCGGGGAGCTGTTTTTT